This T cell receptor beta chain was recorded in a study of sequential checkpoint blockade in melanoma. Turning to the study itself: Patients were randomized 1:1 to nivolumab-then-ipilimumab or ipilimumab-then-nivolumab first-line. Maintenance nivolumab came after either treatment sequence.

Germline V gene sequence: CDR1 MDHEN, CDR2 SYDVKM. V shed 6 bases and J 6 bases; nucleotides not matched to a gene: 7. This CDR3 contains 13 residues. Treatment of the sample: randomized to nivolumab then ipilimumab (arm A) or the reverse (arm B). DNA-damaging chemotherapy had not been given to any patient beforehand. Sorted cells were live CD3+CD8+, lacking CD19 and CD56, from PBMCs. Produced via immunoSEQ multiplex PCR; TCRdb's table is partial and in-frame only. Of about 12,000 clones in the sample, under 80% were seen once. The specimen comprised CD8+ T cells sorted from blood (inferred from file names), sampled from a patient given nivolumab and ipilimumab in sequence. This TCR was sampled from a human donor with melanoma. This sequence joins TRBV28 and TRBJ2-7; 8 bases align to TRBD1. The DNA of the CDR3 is TGTGCCAGCAGCTCAGGGGGCGCGGGCGAGCAGTACTTC. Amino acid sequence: CASSSGGAGEQYF.